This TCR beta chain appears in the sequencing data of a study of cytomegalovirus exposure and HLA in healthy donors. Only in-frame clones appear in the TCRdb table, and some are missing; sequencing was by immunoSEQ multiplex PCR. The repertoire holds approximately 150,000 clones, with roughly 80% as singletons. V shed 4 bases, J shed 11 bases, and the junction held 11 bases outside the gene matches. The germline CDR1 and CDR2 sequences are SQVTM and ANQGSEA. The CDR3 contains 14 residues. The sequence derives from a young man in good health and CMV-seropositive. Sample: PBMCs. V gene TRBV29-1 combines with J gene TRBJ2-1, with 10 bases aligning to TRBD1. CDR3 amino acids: CSVGWVGTGVKQFF. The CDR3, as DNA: TGCAGCGTTGGGTGGGTGGGGACAGGGGTCAAGCAGTTCTTC.